This T cell receptor beta chain derives from a study of T-cell memory formation after mild COVID-19. Each CDR3 protein is one row after TCRdb ran MiXCR on the 5' RACE reads. The sample includes about 210,000 distinct CDR3 sequences, around 25% of them seen just once. CDR1 SEHNR and CDR2 FQNEAQ come from the germline V gene (reference sequence). CDR3 length equals 13 residues. This sequence joins TRBV7-9 and TRBJ2-5; D is unresolved. Sample: PBMCs or a T cell subset sorted from them (not recorded which). This TCR was recovered from an adult woman who had mild COVID-19 (a few samples of this study predate the infection). Cell type and time point are not known. CDR3 DNA: TGTGTGGGCAGCTTAGAGGCCCAAGAGACCCAGTACTTC. Encoded protein: CVGSLEAQETQYF.